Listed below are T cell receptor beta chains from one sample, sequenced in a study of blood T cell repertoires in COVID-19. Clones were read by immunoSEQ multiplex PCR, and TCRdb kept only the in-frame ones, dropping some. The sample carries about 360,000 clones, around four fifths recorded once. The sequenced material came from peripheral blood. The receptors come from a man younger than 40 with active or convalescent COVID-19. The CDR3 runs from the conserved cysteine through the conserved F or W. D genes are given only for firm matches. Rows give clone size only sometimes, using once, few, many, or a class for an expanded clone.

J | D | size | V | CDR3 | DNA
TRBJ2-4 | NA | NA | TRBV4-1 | CASSGALDLAKNIQYF | TGCGCCAGCAGCGGGGCCCTGGACCTAGCCAAAAACATTCAGTACTTC
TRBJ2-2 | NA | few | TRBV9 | CASSVRLAAPVGELFF | TGTGCCAGCAGCGTGAGGCTAGCCGCCCCGGTCGGGGAGCTGTTTTTT
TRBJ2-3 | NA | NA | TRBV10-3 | CAISPPSDTQYF | TGTGCCATCAGTCCTCCCTCAGATACGCAGTATTTT
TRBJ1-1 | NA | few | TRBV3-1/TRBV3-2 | CASSLRGTVSTEAFF | TGTGCCAGCAGCCTCAGAGGTACCGTATCAACTGAAGCTTTCTTT
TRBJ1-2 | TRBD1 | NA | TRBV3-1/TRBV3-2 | CASSQDHRGYYGYTF | TGTGCCAGCAGCCAAGATCACAGGGGTTACTATGGCTACACCTTC
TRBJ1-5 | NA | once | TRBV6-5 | CASSRDQGNQPQHF | TGTGCCAGCAGTCGCGACCAGGGCAATCAGCCCCAGCATTTT
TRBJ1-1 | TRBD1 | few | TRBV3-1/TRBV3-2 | CASRQGGNFEAFF | TGTGCCAGCAGACAGGGGGGAAATTTTGAAGCTTTCTTT
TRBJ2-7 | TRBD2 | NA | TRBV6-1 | CASSEGLADFYEQYF | TGTGCCAGCAGTGAGGGACTAGCAGATTTCTACGAGCAGTACTTC
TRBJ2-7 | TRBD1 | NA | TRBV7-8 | CASSFRDRSYEQYF | TGTGCCAGCAGCTTCCGGGACAGGTCCTACGAGCAGTACTTC
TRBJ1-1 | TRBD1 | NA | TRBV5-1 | CASSSRTGGTEAFF | TGCGCCAGCAGCTCCAGGACAGGGGGCACTGAAGCTTTCTTT
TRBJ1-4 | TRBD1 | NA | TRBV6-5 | CASSWDRVNEKLFF | TGTGCCAGCAGCTGGGACAGGGTTAATGAAAAACTGTTTTTT
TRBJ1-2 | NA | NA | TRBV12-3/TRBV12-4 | CASRVGGGYGYTF | TGTGCCAGCAGGGTGGGAGGGGGCTATGGCTACACCTTC
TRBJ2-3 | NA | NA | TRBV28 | CASSFLAGNTDTQYF | TGTGCCAGCAGTTTTCTCGCGGGAAATACAGATACGCAGTATTTT
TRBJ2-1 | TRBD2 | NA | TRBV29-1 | CSVLTSGRISYNEQFF | TGCAGCGTCCTTACTAGCGGGAGGATCTCCTACAATGAGCAGTTCTTC
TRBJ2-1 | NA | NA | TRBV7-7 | CASSFLGLYNEQFF | TGTGCCAGCAGCTTTTTGGGGCTCTACAATGAGCAGTTCTTC
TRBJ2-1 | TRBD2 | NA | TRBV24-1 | CATSYGLAGVDEQFF | TGTGCCACCAGTTATGGGCTAGCGGGAGTAGATGAGCAGTTCTTC
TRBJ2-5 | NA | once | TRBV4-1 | CASSQWLERTQYF | TGCGCCAGCAGCCAATGGCTAGAGAGGACCCAGTACTTC
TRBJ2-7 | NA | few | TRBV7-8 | CASSLATTAASRAQQYF | TGTGCCAGCAGCTTAGCTACTACAGCCGCATCCAGGGCCCAGCAGTACTTC
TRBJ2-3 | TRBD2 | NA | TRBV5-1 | CASSLGLAGVTDTQYF | TGCGCCAGCAGCTTGGGACTAGCGGGAGTGACAGATACGCAGTATTTT
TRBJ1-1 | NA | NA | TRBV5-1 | CASSTSRQGTEAFF | TGCGCCAGCTCCACCAGCCGTCAGGGCACTGAAGCTTTCTTT
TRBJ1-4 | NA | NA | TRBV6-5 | CASSSTGIATNEKLFF | TGTGCCAGCAGTTCAACAGGGATTGCAACTAATGAAAAACTGTTTTTT
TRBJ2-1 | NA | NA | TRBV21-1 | CASTPAGGSYNEQFF | TGTGCCAGCACCCCCGCGGGGGGCTCCTACAATGAGCAGTTCTTC
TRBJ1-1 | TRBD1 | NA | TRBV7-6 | CASSPRQGNTEAFF | TGTGCCAGCAGCCCACGACAGGGTAACACTGAAGCTTTCTTT
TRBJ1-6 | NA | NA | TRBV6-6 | CASTWVGDLGSPLHF | TGTGCCAGCACGTGGGTAGGAGATCTCGGTTCACCCCTCCACTTT
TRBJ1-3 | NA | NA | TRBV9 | CASSVSGNGFGSGNTIYF | TGTGCCAGCAGCGTCTCGGGGAACGGATTTGGATCTGGAAACACCATATATTTT
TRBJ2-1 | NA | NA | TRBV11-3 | CASSSQGVDNEQFF | TGTGCCAGCAGCTCTCAGGGCGTGGACAATGAGCAGTTCTTC
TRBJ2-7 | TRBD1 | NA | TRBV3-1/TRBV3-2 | CASSQGRGSYEQYF | TGTGCCAGCAGCCAAGGCAGGGGGTCGTACGAGCAGTACTTC
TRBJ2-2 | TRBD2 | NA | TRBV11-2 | CASSWLAGNTGELFF | TGTGCCAGCAGCTGGTTAGCGGGGAACACCGGGGAGCTGTTTTTT
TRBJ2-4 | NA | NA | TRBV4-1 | CASSQDIAKNIQYF | TGCGCCAGCAGCCAAGATATAGCCAAAAACATTCAGTACTTC
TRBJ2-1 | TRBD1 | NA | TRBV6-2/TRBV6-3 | CASSYSIGQGAPNEQFF | TGTGCCAGCAGTTACTCGATCGGGCAGGGGGCCCCCAATGAGCAGTTCTTC
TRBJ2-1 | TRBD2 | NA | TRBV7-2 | CASSLPGGRNEQFF | TGTGCCAGCAGCTTACCGGGGGGGCGGAATGAGCAGTTCTTC
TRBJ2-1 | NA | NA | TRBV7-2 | CASSPSAGYRGQFF | TGTGCCAGCAGCCCGTCCGCGGGATACAGGGGGCAGTTCTTC
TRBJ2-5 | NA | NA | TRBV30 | CAWSPPRVGGETQYF | TGTGCCTGGAGTCCCCCTCGTGTGGGAGGAGAGACCCAGTACTTC
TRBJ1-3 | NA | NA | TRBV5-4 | CASSFYQGTSSGNTIYF | TGTGCCAGCAGCTTCTATCAGGGGACCAGCTCTGGAAACACCATATATTTT
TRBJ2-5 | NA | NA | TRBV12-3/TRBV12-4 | CASSLWAETQYF | TGTGCCAGCAGTTTATGGGCGGAGACCCAGTACTTC
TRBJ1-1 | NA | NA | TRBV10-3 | CAISGGTGTEAFF | TGTGCCATCAGTGGTGGAACGGGCACTGAAGCTTTCTTT
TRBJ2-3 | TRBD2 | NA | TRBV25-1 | CASSNERGEVGDTQYF | TGTGCCAGCAGTAACGAGCGGGGGGAAGTTGGAGATACGCAGTATTTT
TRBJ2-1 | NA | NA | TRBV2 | CASISASSGEQFF | TGTGCCAGCATTTCCGCCAGCAGCGGTGAGCAGTTCTTC
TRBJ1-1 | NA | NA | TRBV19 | CATKEEPEAFF | TGTGCCACCAAAGAAGAGCCTGAAGCTTTCTTT
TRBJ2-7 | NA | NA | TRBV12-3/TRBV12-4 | CASSLGAQEQYF | TGTGCCAGCAGTTTAGGAGCTCAAGAGCAGTACTTC
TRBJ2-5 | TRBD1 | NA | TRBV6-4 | CASSEWDRARFGTQYF | TGTGCCAGCAGTGAGTGGGACAGGGCAAGATTTGGTACCCAGTACTTC
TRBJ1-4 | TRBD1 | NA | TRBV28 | CASSPATGGGYEKLFF | TGTGCCAGCAGCCCAGCGACAGGGGGCGGGTATGAAAAACTGTTTTTT
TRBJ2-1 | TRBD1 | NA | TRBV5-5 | CASSLGGQASSYNEQFF | TGTGCCAGCAGCTTGGGGGGACAGGCGAGCTCCTACAATGAGCAGTTCTTC
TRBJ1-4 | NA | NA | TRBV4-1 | CASSQAGGTNEKLFF | TGCGCCAGCAGCCAAGCCGGAGGAACTAATGAAAAACTGTTTTTT
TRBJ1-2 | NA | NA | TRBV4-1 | CASSQDPMGAYGYTF | TGCGCCAGCAGCCAAGATCCTATGGGGGCCTATGGCTACACCTTC
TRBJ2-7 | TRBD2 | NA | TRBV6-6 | CASSYTQAGGRSEQYF | TGTGCCAGCAGTTACACACAAGCGGGGGGGCGATCCGAGCAGTACTTC
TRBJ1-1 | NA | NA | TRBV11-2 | CASSFSGDTEAFF | TGTGCCAGCAGCTTTTCAGGCGACACTGAAGCTTTCTTT
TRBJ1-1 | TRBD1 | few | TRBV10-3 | CASTGAGGGKTEAFF | TGTGCCTCAACGGGGGCAGGGGGAGGAAAAACTGAAGCTTTCTTT
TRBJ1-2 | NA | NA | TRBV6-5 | CASSFRPSGGYTF | TGTGCCAGCAGTTTCCGACCCTCCGGGGGCTACACCTTC
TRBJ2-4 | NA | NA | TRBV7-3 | CASSPQGGAKNIQYF | TGTGCCAGCAGTCCACAGGGAGGGGCCAAAAACATTCAGTACTTC
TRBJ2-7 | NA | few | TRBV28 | CASSSQDSNSYEQYF | TGTGCCAGCAGTTCTCAGGACTCGAACTCCTACGAGCAGTACTTC
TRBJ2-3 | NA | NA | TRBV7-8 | CASSLPDADTQYF | TGTGCCAGCAGCTTACCCGATGCGGATACGCAGTATTTT
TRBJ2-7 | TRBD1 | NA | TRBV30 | CAGTGTGDYEQYF | TGTGCCGGGACCGGGACAGGGGACTACGAGCAGTACTTC
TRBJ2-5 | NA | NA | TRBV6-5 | CASSYSMVGATQYF | TGTGCCAGCAGTTACTCGATGGTGGGAGCGACCCAGTACTTC
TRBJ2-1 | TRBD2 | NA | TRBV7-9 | CASSLGSGRVYNEQFF | TGTGCCAGCAGCTTGGGGAGCGGGAGGGTCTACAATGAGCAGTTCTTC